A selection of T cell receptor beta chains follows, all from one sample in a study of cytomegalovirus exposure and HLA in healthy donors. The data were produced by immunoSEQ multiplex PCR, yet TCRdb's version contains in-frame clones alone and is incomplete. The data hold 200,000 or so clones, with 87% observed a single time. The sequenced sample was PBMCs. The receptors were gathered from a woman aged 18-30 years in good health and CMV-seropositive. Each CDR3 is given without its conserved first and last residue.

V	CDR3
TRBV5-1	ASSERSYNEQF
TRBV6-9	ASRSRETQY
TRBV30	AWSTGQGDDEAF
TRBV28	ASSTRGTANNEQF
TRBV29-1	SVEGASYEQY
TRBV7-9	ASSLTPSGPRTDTQY
TRBV7-9	ASSFTANTEAF
TRBV11-2	ASSSDRGSDTQY
TRBV5-6	ASSLYRLPSYNEQF
TRBV27	ASSPKGAGTEAF
TRBV19	ASRPRTSGRGYEQY
TRBV2	ASSLNEQF
TRBV27	ASSPQSLEGMNEQF
TRBV6-5	ASTRWGDANYGYT
TRBV30	AWSRRGNTEAF
TRBV27	ASSDPLRDRGHEQY
TRBV11-2	ASSLGTGVYEQY
TRBV27	ASSSWGDSSYEQY
TRBV6-5	ASKRTGNQPQH
TRBV20-1	SGGGTDTQY
TRBV30	AWSDENRGSGELF
TRBV5-1	ASSLERAYEQY
TRBV19	ASSIAGDNEQF
TRBV15	ATSREGGYTEAF
TRBV19	ASSIGGTGFPYEQY
TRBV4-1	ASSQVWRGNTEAF
TRBV9	ASSIEARATDTQY
TRBV27	ASRRAGGYQGSYNEQF
TRBV29-1	SVATGDGEKLF
TRBV18	ASSRPSYGYT
TRBV11-3	ASSTKGSYYNEQF
TRBV5-1	ASSLGAGRSLETQY
TRBV27	ASSWGGAGNYGYT
TRBV27	ASRYRGSEQF
TRBV27	ASRATGRNEQF
TRBV27	ASKPSGQGVPEAF
TRBV28	ASSSPGTSGMYEQY
TRBV4-1	ATQKSASGTTDTQY
TRBV6-6	ASSYVGANNEQF
TRBV7-9	ASTDSGIQETQY
TRBV11-2	ASSRAYSNTEAF
TRBV29-1	SVESTDYSLEQY
TRBV27	ASSLYIGAYEQY
TRBV5-4	ASSYRGPETQY
TRBV30	AWSAGRGGYT
TRBV10-2	ASSDKRGPSYNEQF
TRBV5-1	ASSLLAGGFSTDTQY
TRBV14	ASSPWTGALEKLF
TRBV23-1	ASSQSQGNEQF
TRBV15	ATSRDDQGGDTQY
TRBV9	ASSTAVWQGHQPSTDTQY
TRBV30	AWAGTGGVGETQY
TRBV4-1	ASRSSPIQVADRQEKYEQY